By share, the clone carrying this T cell receptor beta chain ranks as medium-sized. Method: immunoSEQ multiplex PCR; TCRdb's copy keeps in-frame clones and lacks some. The sample carries fewer than 50,000 clones, 90% recorded once. This specimen belongs to a study of blood T cell repertoires in COVID-19. Sequencing was done on a sample of peripheral blood. The TCR was taken from a man aged 55 to 69 with active or convalescent COVID-19.

The CDR3 reads CASSPYPSTGRIFYEQYF. The CDR3 DNA is TGTGCCAGCAGTCCATACCCATCGACAGGGCGGATCTTCTACGAGCAGTACTTC. The genes are TRBV28 and TRBJ2-7; 7 nucleotides line up with TRBD1. The germline gives CDR1 MDHEN, CDR2 SYDVKM. V gave up 5 bases and J gave up 3 bases; unmatched junction bases: 19. The CDR3 contains 18 residues.